The 27 T cell receptor beta chains listed next were all sequenced from one sample in a study of T-cell reconstitution after alpha-beta-depleted transplantation in children. TCRbeta library preparation incorporated unique molecular identifiers. TCRdb recomputed calls from the PCR reads with MiXCR, one row per CDR3 protein. The sample has roughly 500,000 distinct CDR3 sequences; approximately 20% are singletons. The starting material was PBMCs from the stem cell graft donor, obtained from the stem cell graft. Receptor source: a human donor who donated a stem cell graft to a child with acute lymphoblastic leukemia.

The chain is built from TRBV25-1 and TRBJ2-1, with D perhaps TRBD1 (5 bases). The germline gives CDR1 MGHDK, CDR2 SYGVNS. The CDR3 length is 14 residues. V lost 1 base, J lost 8 bases, and 12 bases lay in between. The CDR3 DNA sequence: TGTGCCAGCAGTGAATTTGACAGCGCATATGAGCAGTTCTTC. Translated: CASSEFDSAYEQFF.

This clonotype was seen more than once but under ten times. This chain joins TRBV9 and TRBJ2-5; the D call may be TRBD1 or TRBD2 (5 bases each). Germline V CDR1 and CDR2: SGDLS, YYNGEE. The CDR3 covers 15 residues. Trimming removed 3 bases from V and 4 bases from J, with 16 bases in between. The CDR3 DNA reads TGTGCCAGCAGCGCCCAAGGGACGCGCCCAGAGACCCAGTACTTC. Its translation: CASSAQGTRPETQYF.

This clonotype has a handful of counts. The CDR3 loop is CASTSRSFTDTQYF. The CDR3, as DNA: TGTGCCAGCACCTCCCGCTCGTTCACAGATACGCAGTATTTT. The chain joins TRBV12-3 or TRBV12-4 to TRBJ2-3, with D uncertain. V shed 7 bases and J shed 2 bases, with 13 bases lying between them. The CDR3 totals 14 residues.

The chain employs TRBV6-1 and TRBJ2-7, with TRBD2 as a possible D gene (5 bases). The CDR3 extends over 14 amino acids. Per germline, CDR1 MNHNS and CDR2 SASEGT. V shed 6 bases and J shed 5 bases, with 17 bases lying between them. CDR3 in amino acids: CASSPSRGPNEQYF. CDR3 DNA: TGTGCCAGCAGCCCTTCTCGCGGGCCCAACGAGCAGTACTTC.

V usage is TRBV7-2 and J usage is TRBJ2-7, with TRBD1 matching 8 bases. The CDR3 consists of 16 residues. CDR1 SGHTA and CDR2 FQGNSA come from the germline V gene. Trimming cost V 0 bases and J 3 bases; bases outside gene matches: 7. CDR3: CASSLAQGAWGYEQYF. The CDR3 nucleotides are TGTGCCAGCAGCTTAGCTCAGGGGGCGTGGGGCTACGAGCAGTACTTC. Full variable domain (missing parts from reference TRBV7-2 and TRBJ2-7): GAGVSQSPSNKVTEKGKDVELRCDPISGHTALYWYRQSLGQGLEFLIYFQGNSAPDKSGLPSDRFSAERTGGSVSTLTIQRTQQEDSAVYLCASSLAQGAWGYEQYFGPGTRLTVT.

There are a few counts of this clonotype. The chain is built from TRBV12-3 or TRBV12-4 and TRBJ2-7; 8 bases fit TRBD2. The CDR3 has 15 amino acids. Trimming cost V 4 bases and J 3 bases; bases outside gene matches: 8. CDR3 amino acids: CASSSPPAGVYEQYF. The CDR3 nucleotides are TGTGCCAGCAGTTCCCCCCCAGCGGGAGTCTACGAGCAGTACTTC.

This clonotype has only a few counts. V is TRBV5-5 and J is TRBJ1-1; the match to TRBD1 covers 7 bases. CDR1 and CDR2 (germline): SGHKS, YYEKEE (reference sequence). Trimming removed 4 bases from V and 1 base from J; junction bases left unmatched: 10. The CDR3 is 16 amino acids. The chain's CDR3 is CASSPRLDRANTEAFF. Here the CDR3 DNA reads TGTGCCAGCAGCCCTCGTCTAGACAGGGCGAACACTGAAGCTTTCTTT. Full variable domain (remainder filled in from reference TRBV5-5 and TRBJ1-1): DAGVTQSPTHLIKTRGQQVTLRCSPISGHKSVSWYQQVLGQGPQFIFQYYEKEERGRGNFPDRFSARQFPNYSSELNVNALLLGDSALYLCASSPRLDRANTEAFFGQGTRLTVV.

In its sample, this clonotype was seen a few times. V is TRBV15 and J is TRBJ2-5, with a tentative D call TRBD2 (5 bases). CDR1 is LNHNV and CDR2 is YYDKDF in the germline V gene (reference sequence). This CDR3 spans 14 amino acids. The V and J ends lost 1 base and 5 bases respectively, with 11 bases between them. The CDR3 bases are TGTGCCACCAGCAGAGGTGGCAGGAGGGAGACCCAGTACTTC. As protein: CATSRGGRRETQYF. Together with reference TRBV15 and TRBJ2-5, the CDR3 gives the full variable domain: DAMVIQNPRYQVTQFGKPVTLSCSQTLNHNVMYWYQQKSSQAPKLLFHYYDKDFNNEADTPDNFQSRRPNTSFCFLDIRSPGLGDTAMYLCATSRGGRRETQYFGPGTRLLVL.

The chain uses TRBV19 and TRBJ2-2, with 12 bases identical to TRBD2. The CDR3 length is 16 residues. With 10 bases clipped from V and 8 bases from J, the junction kept 14 bases outside the gene matches. Germline CDR1 reads LNHDA; CDR2 reads SQIVND (reference sequence). Here the CDR3 DNA reads TGTGCCACACCCCCAAGGACTAGCGGGATCAGAGGGGAGCTGTTTTTT. Its translation is CATPPRTSGIRGELFF. Full variable domain (remainder filled in from reference TRBV19 and TRBJ2-2): DGGITQSPKYLFRKEGQNVTLSCEQNLNHDAMYWYRQDPGQGLRLIYYSQIVNDFQKGDIAEGYSVSREKKESFPLTVTSAQKNPTAFYLCATPPRTSGIRGELFFGEGSRLTVL.

This clonotype was observed a few times. J is TRBJ2-1 and V is TRBV9, with TRBD2 as a possible D gene (5 bases). CDR1 is SGDLS and CDR2 is YYNGEE in the germline V gene. V shed 0 bases and J shed 10 bases, with 11 bases lying between them. The CDR3 spans 13 residues. The CDR3 loop is CASSVGQRGEQFF. CDR3 nucleotides: TGTGCCAGCAGCGTAGGGCAGCGCGGGGAGCAGTTCTTC.

This clonotype was detected only a few times. V is TRBV19 and J is TRBJ2-5; D unresolved. The CDR3 covers 14 residues. V was trimmed by 6 bases and J by 0 bases, leaving 11 bases between them. CDR1 LNHDA and CDR2 SQIVND come from the germline V gene (reference sequence). The CDR3 nucleotides read TGTGCCAGTAGCCTTCAATGGGACCAAGAGACCCAGTACTTC. It codes for CASSLQWDQETQYF.

This clonotype was found a few times. The chain combines TRBV7-9 with TRBJ2-2, with 14 nucleotides matching TRBD2. CDR1 SEHNR and CDR2 FQNEAQ come from the germline V gene (reference sequence). The CDR3 contains 15 residues. V was pared by 8 bases and J by 6 bases, with 5 bases of the junction left unmatched. The CDR3 is CASGGLAGDPGELFF. The CDR3 nucleotides are TGTGCCAGCGGGGGACTAGCGGGAGATCCCGGGGAGCTGTTTTTT.

The chain combines TRBV20-1 with TRBJ2-5; the match to TRBD2 covers 7 bases. The CDR3 spans 12 residues. Germline V lookup: CDR1 DFQATT, CDR2 SNEGSKA (reference sequence). CDR3 in amino acids: CTAADSGETQYF. As DNA, the CDR3 is TGCACTGCCGCGGATAGCGGGGAGACCCAGTACTTC.

This clonotype came up a few times. J is TRBJ2-7 and V is TRBV27, with 13 positions matching TRBD2. CDR1 and CDR2 (germline): MNHEY, SMNVEV (reference sequence). This CDR3 region has 16 residues. The ends lost 7 bases at V and 5 bases at J; junction bases unmatched: 11. The CDR3: CASKGLAGQPAHEQYF. As DNA, the CDR3 is TGTGCCAGCAAGGGACTAGCGGGACAACCTGCCCACGAGCAGTACTTC.

This rearrangement joins TRBV12-3 or TRBV12-4 to TRBJ2-7; tentative D call: TRBD2 (6 bases). The CDR3 is made up of 14 amino acids. V gave up 3 bases and J gave up 5 bases, with 14 bases separating them. CDR3 residues: CASSFETSTHEQYF. CDR3 coding DNA: TGTGCCAGCAGTTTCGAGACTAGTACCCACGAGCAGTACTTC.

A single count supports this clonotype. This chain links TRBV4-1 with TRBJ2-3; 8 bases map to TRBD2. This CDR3 region has 19 residues. The trim removed 1 base at V and 4 bases at J, leaving 16 bases unmatched. Germline values: CDR1 MGHRA, CDR2 YSYEKL. The CDR3 DNA is TGCGCCAGCAGCCAAGGCCTTGCGGGACTAGTCGGGGGGGCAGATACGCAGTATTTT. Amino acids: CASSQGLAGLVGGADTQYF.

The chain uses TRBV5-5 and TRBJ2-4; 8 nucleotides match TRBD2. Germline V gene sequence: CDR1 SGHKS, CDR2 YYEKEE (reference sequence). The CDR3 has 16 amino acids. V gave up 1 base and J gave up 0 bases; unmatched junction bases: 3. CDR3: CASSLSGGTAKNIQYF. CDR3 nucleotides: TGTGCCAGCAGCTTGAGCGGGGGCACAGCCAAAAACATTCAGTACTTC. The full variable domain, completed using reference TRBV5-5 and TRBJ2-4, is DAGVTQSPTHLIKTRGQQVTLRCSPISGHKSVSWYQQVLGQGPQFIFQYYEKEERGRGNFPDRFSARQFPNYSSELNVNALLLGDSALYLCASSLSGGTAKNIQYFGAGTRLSVL.

This clonotype appeared once. The rearrangement links TRBV5-1 to TRBJ2-6, with a possible D match to TRBD1 (5 bases). CDR3 length equals 19 residues. Trimming removed 1 base at V and 0 bases at J, with 17 bases between. The germline V gene has CDR1 SGHRS and CDR2 YFSETQ. The CDR3 DNA reads as TGCGCCAGCAGCTTGAGTCGTCGACAGTTGCTCTCTGGGGCCAACGTCCTGACTTTC. As protein: CASSLSRRQLLSGANVLTF.

This clonotype was seen more than once but under ten times. V and J are TRBV5-1 and TRBJ2-1, with TRBD2 matching over 12 bases. Germline CDR1 is SGHRS and CDR2 is YFSETQ. The CDR3 sequence is 17 residues long. Losses at the gene ends were 4 bases for V and 3 bases for J; bases not matched to a gene: 8. CDR3 in amino acids: CASSHGLAGNGYNEQFF. The DNA of the CDR3 is TGCGCCAGCAGCCATGGACTAGCGGGAAATGGCTACAATGAGCAGTTCTTC.

This chain links TRBV10-2 with TRBJ1-2, with 9 bases fitting TRBD1. The CDR3 extends over 16 amino acids. The V segment lost 6 bases and the J segment 5 bases; nucleotides outside the gene matches: 13. CDR1 and CDR2 from the germline V gene are WSHSY and SAAADI. The CDR3, as DNA: TGCGCCAGCAGATCGGACAGGGGCCCTCCAAGTTATGGCTACACCTTC. Encoded protein: CASRSDRGPPSYGYTF.

J is TRBJ1-1 and V is TRBV9; D is perhaps TRBD1 (5 bases). The V gene lost 0 bases and the J gene lost 0 bases, with 6 bases spanning the gap. The CDR3 sequence is 14 residues long. Germline lookup yields CDR1 SGDLS and CDR2 YYNGEE. CDR3 in DNA: TGTGCCAGCAGCGTAGGAGGGGTGAACACTGAAGCTTTCTTT. Protein product: CASSVGGVNTEAFF. Looking up the rest from reference TRBV9 and TRBJ1-1 gives the full variable domain: DSGVTQTPKHLITATGQRVTLRCSPRSGDLSVYWYQQSLDQGLQFLIQYYNGEERAKGNILERFSAQQFPDLHSELNLSSLELGDSALYFCASSVGGVNTEAFFGQGTRLTVV.

CDR3 region: CASSINQETQYF. The CDR3 bases are TGCGCCAGCAGCATAAACCAAGAGACCCAGTACTTC. The genes are TRBV5-1 and TRBJ2-5; the D is unclear. Germline V CDR1 and CDR2: SGHRS, YFSETQ. The CDR3 length is 12 residues. V was cut by 4 bases and J by 0 bases, with 4 bases left in between.

The chain employs TRBV27 and TRBJ2-2; 12 bases agree with TRBD1. This CDR3 has 14 residues. V dropped 9 bases and J dropped 7; count of bases not matched to a gene: 6. Per germline, CDR1 MNHEY and CDR2 SMNVEV (reference sequence). The CDR3 protein is CASLGQGAIGELFF. The CDR3 region has the DNA TGTGCCAGTCTGGGACAGGGGGCAATCGGGGAGCTGTTTTTT.

At least ten counts were recorded for this clonotype. CDR3 coding DNA: TGCGCCAGCGCTAAGGAGGACGGGGCAGATACGCAGTATTTT. Amino acids: CASAKEDGADTQYF. The genes are TRBV5-1 and TRBJ2-3, with D tentatively TRBD2 (5 bases). Trimming left V 7 bases short and J 4 bases short, with 16 bases between. CDR1 and CDR2 from the germline V gene are SGHRS and YFSETQ. CDR3 length: 14 amino acids.

This clonotype was picked up a small number of times. J is TRBJ2-5 and V is TRBV21-1; the table's D call TRBD1 went unverified against the DNA. TRBV21-1 is termed a pseudogene. The CDR3 length is 14 residues. The CDR3 region is CASSKERGTETQYF. CDR3 nucleotides: TGTGCCAGCAGCAAGGAAAGGGGTACGGAGACCCAGTACTTC.

The chain joins TRBV29-1 to TRBJ1-4; the D is unclear. Germline V gives CDR1 SQVTM, CDR2 ANQGSEA. V dropped 5 bases and J dropped 7 bases, with 11 bases sitting between them. This CDR3 has 12 residues. The chain's CDR3 is CSVFGPFEKLFF. For the CDR3, the DNA is TGCAGCGTTTTCGGACCTTTTGAAAAACTGTTTTTT. The entire variable domain, with the rest obtained from reference TRBV29-1 and TRBJ1-4, is as follows: SAVISQKPSRDICQRGTSLTIQCQVDSQVTMMFWYRQQPGQSLTLIATANQGSEATYESGFVIDKFPISRPNLTFSTLTVSNMSPEDSSIYLCSVFGPFEKLFFGSGTQLSVL.

V is TRBV27 and J is TRBJ1-2; 7 bases map to TRBD1. The CDR3 length is 13 residues. Per germline, CDR1 MNHEY and CDR2 SMNVEV (reference sequence). The ends lost 5 bases at V and 8 bases at J; junction bases unmatched: 8. The CDR3 DNA reads as TGTGCCAGCAGTGGGACAGAACTTGCCGGCTACACCTTC. It specifies CASSGTELAGYTF.